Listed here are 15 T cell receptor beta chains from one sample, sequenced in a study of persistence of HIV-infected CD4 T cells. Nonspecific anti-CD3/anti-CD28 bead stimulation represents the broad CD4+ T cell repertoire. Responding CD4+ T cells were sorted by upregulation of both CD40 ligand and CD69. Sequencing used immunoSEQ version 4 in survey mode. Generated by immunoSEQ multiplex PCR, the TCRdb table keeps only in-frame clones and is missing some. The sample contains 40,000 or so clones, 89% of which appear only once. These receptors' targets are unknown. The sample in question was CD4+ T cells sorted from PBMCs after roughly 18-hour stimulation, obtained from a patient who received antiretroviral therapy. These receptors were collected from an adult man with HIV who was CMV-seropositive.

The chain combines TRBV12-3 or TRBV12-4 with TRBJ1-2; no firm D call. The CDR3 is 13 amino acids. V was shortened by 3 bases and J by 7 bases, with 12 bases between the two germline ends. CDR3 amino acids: CASSLEARRGYTF. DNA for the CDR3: TGTGCCAGCAGTTTGGAGGCACGGCGTGGCTACACCTTC.

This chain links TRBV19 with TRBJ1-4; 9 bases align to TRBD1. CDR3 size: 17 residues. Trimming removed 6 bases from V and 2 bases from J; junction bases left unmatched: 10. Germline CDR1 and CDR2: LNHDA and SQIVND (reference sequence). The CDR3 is CASSQGQGWSTNEKLFF. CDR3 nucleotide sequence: TGTGCCAGTAGCCAGGGACAGGGATGGTCGACTAATGAAAAACTGTTTTTT.

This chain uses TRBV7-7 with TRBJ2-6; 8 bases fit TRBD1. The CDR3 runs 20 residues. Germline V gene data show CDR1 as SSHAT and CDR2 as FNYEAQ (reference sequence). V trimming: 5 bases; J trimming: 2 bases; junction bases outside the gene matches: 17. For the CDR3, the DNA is TGTGCCAGCAGCCCCGGCCCCGGCGACAGGGGAACGGCTGGGGCCAACGTCCTGACTTTC. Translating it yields CASSPGPGDRGTAGANVLTF.

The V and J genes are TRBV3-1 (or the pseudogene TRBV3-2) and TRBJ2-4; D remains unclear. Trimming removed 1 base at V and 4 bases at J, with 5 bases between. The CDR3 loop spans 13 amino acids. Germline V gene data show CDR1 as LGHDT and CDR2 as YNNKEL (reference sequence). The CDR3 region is CASSQGSKNIQYF. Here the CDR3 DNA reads TGTGCCAGCAGCCAAGGGTCAAAAAACATTCAGTACTTC.

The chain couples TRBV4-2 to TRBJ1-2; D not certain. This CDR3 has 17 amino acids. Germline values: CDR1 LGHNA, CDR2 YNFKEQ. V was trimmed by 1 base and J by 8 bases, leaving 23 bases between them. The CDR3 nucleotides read TGTGCCAGCAGCCAAGGATTTCGTATCCGGGTCCAAGGGGGCTACACCTTC. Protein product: CASSQGFRIRVQGGYTF.

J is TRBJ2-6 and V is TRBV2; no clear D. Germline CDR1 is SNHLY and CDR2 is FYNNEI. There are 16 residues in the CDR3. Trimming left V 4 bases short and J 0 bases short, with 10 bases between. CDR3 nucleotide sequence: TGTGCCAGCAGTGGGGGTGGGCACTCTGGGGCCAACGTCCTGACTTTC. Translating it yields CASSGGGHSGANVLTF.

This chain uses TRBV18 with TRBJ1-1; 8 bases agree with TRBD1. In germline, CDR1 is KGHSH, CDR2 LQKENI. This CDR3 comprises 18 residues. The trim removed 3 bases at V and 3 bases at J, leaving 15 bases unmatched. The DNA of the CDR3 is TGTGCCAGCTCACCCTACTCTTACAGGGGGGCAGGCGACACTGAAGCTTTCTTT. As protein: CASSPYSYRGAGDTEAFF. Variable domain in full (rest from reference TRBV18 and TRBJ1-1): NAGVMQNPRHLVRRRGQEARLRCSPMKGHSHVYWYRQLPEEGLKFMVYLQKENIIDESGMPKERFSAEFPKEGPSILRIQQVVRGDSAAYFCASSPYSYRGAGDTEAFFGQGTRLTVV.

CDR3 in DNA: TGTGCCAGCAGCCTTGGACAGGGGAGCCCAGAGACCCAGTACTTC. Translated: CASSLGQGSPETQYF. The chain combines TRBV4-2 with TRBJ2-5; 9 nucleotides agree with TRBD1. The CDR3 is 15 amino acids. The ends lost 4 bases at V and 4 bases at J; junction bases unmatched: 7. The germline gives CDR1 LGHNA, CDR2 YNFKEQ.

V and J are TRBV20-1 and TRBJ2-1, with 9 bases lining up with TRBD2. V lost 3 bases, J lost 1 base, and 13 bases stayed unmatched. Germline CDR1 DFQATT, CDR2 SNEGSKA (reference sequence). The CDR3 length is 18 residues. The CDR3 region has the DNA TGCAGTGCTAGTAGGCCCCTGCGGGGGGGCCGGTCCTACAATGAGCAGTTCTTC. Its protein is CSASRPLRGGRSYNEQFF.

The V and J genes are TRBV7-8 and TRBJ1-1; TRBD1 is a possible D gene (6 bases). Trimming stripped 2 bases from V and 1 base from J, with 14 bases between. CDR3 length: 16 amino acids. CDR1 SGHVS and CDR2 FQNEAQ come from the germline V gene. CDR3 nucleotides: TGTGCCAGCAGCTTAAACCGTAGACAGGCGAACACTGAAGCTTTCTTT. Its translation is CASSLNRRQANTEAFF.

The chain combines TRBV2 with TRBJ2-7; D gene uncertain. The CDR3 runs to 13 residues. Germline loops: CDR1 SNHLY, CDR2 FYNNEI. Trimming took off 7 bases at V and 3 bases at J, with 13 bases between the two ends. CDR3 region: CASTLRPDYEQYF. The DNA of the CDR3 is TGTGCCAGCACCCTCCGCCCCGACTACGAGCAGTACTTC. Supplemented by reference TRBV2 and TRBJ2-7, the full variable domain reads EPEVTQTPSHQVTQMGQEVILRCVPISNHLYFYWYRQILGQKVEFLVSFYNNEISEKSEIFDDQFSVERPDGSNFTLKIRSTKLEDSAMYFCASTLRPDYEQYFGPGTRLTVT.

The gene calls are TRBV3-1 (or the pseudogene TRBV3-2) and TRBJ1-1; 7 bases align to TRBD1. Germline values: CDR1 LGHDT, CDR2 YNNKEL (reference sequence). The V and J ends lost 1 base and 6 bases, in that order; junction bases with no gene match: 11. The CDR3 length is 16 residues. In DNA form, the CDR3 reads TGTGCCAGCAGCCAAGGAAGGTGGGGACAGAAGGCTGAAGCTTTCTTT. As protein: CASSQGRWGQKAEAFF.

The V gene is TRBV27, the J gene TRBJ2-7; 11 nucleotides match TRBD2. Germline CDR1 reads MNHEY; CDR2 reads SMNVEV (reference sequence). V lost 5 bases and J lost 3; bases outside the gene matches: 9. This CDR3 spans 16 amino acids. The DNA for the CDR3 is TGTGCCAGCAGTCCCTCGGGACTAGCGGACAACTACGAGCAGTACTTC. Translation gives CASSPSGLADNYEQYF.

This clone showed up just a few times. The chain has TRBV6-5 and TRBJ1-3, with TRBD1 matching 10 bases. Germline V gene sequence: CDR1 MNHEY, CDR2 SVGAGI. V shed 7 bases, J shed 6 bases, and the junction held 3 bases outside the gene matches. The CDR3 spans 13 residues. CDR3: CASTGTGVNTIYF. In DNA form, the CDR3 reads TGTGCCAGCACAGGGACAGGGGTAAACACCATATATTTT.

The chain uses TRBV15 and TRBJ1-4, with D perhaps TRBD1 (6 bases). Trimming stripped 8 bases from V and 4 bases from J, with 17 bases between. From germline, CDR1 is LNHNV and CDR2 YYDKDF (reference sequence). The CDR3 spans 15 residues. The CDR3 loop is CATGGRARSNEKLFF. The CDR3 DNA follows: TGTGCCACCGGGGGGCGGGCTAGAAGTAATGAAAAACTGTTTTTT.